Listed below are T cell receptor beta chains from one sample, sequenced in a study of tumor and adjacent non-tumor tissue in lung cancer. One entry per CDR3 protein results from TCRdb running MiXCR on the multiplex PCR reads. The sample has some 97,000 distinct CDR3 sequences; approximately 65% are singletons. The source material was distant non-tumor lung tissue. The receptor set was obtained from a man aged 30 to 45 with non-small cell lung cancer. CDR3s include the opening cysteine and the closing phenylalanine or tryptophan. The D gene is left open where the match is weak. Rows give clone size only sometimes, using once, few, many, or a class for an expanded clone.

>-|TRBV14|-|TRBJ2-3
TGTGCCAGCAGCCATGATGGTAATAGCAATCAGCCCCAGTATTTT
CASSHDGNSNQPQYF
>-|TRBV29-1|TRBD1|TRBJ1-1
TGCAGCGGCGTGGGACAGTGGAACACGGAAGCTTTCTTT
CSGVGQWNTEAFF
>-|TRBV11-2|-|TRBJ1-5
TGTGCCAGCAGCTCCGTTTATAGCAATCAGCTCCAGCATTTT
CASSSVYSNQLQHF
>few|TRBV11-2|TRBD1|TRBJ1-6
TGTGCCAGCAGACCCAGACAGGGATCGAATTCACCCCTCCACTTT
CASRPRQGSNSPLHF
>-|TRBV20-1|TRBD2|TRBJ2-5
TGCAGTGCTAGAGATTTGAGACTAGCAGAAGAGGCCCAGTACTTC
CSARDLRLAEEAQYF
>many|TRBV20-1|TRBD1|TRBJ2-5
TGCAGTGCTAGAGACACGGACAGGGGGCACGGAGAGACCCAGTACTTC
CSARDTDRGHGETQYF
>many|TRBV6-6|-|TRBJ1-6
TGTGCCAGCATCCCAAGGGGGGGGGTGGATTCACCCCTCCACTTT
CASIPRGGVDSPLHF
>-|TRBV10-3|TRBD1|TRBJ2-6
TGTGTCACCAGCCCAGGGGGCTCTGGGGCCAACGTCCTAACTTTC
CVTSPGGSGANVLTF
>-|TRBV11-2|-|TRBJ1-3
TGTGCCAGCAGCTTAGACATTTGGACGCCGGGAGGAAACACCATATATTTT
CASSLDIWTPGGNTIYF
>-|TRBV30|-|TRBJ2-5
TGTGCCCGGAGTTATGGGATGGCAGGTCGGCAAGAGACCCAGTACTTC
CARSYGMAGRQETQYF
>-|TRBV24-1|-|TRBJ2-1
TGTGCCACCAGCAGGGATAGCAATGAGCAGTTCTTC
CATSRDSNEQFF
>few|TRBV4-1|-|TRBJ2-7
TGCGCCAGCAGCCAGGATTATGCCAAGCAGTACTTC
CASSQDYAKQYF
>many|TRBV7-9|TRBD2|TRBJ2-7
TGTGCCAGCAGCTTAGGGACTAGCGGGCCGGGCCAGTACTTC
CASSLGTSGPGQYF
>-|TRBV12-3/TRBV12-4|TRBD2|TRBJ2-7
TGTGCCAGCAGCCCAGGACTAGCGCGAGAGAACCCCTACGAGCAGTACTTC
CASSPGLARENPYEQYF
>many|TRBV4-1|-|TRBJ2-7
TGCGCCAGCAGCCCCCGGGACTCAGCCCGACGCTACTACGAGCAGTACTTC
CASSPRDSARRYYEQYF
>-|TRBV6-5|-|TRBJ2-7
TGTGCCAGCAGCTACACCGGGATTAACTCCTACGAGCAGTACTTC
CASSYTGINSYEQYF
>-|TRBV5-5|-|TRBJ1-1
TGTGCCAGCAGCTTAGGACACATCAACACTGAAGCTGTCTTT
CASSLGHINTEAVF
>-|TRBV18|-|TRBJ2-7
TGTGCCAGCTCACCAGAACAGGGCTACGAGCAGTACTTC
CASSPEQGYEQYF
>many|TRBV24-1|-|TRBJ2-7
TGTGCCACCAGTGATACGACAGGCGGTGCGGACGAGCAGTACTTC
CATSDTTGGADEQYF
>-|TRBV29-1|TRBD1|TRBJ2-2
TGCAGTATTGCCCTGGGACAGGGGCACACCGGGGAGCTGTTTTTT
CSIALGQGHTGELFF
>-|TRBV6-1|-|TRBJ2-6
TGTGCCAGCAGCCCAACGACGGGGGACTCTGGGGCCAACGTCCTGACTTTC
CASSPTTGDSGANVLTF
>-|TRBV6-1|-|TRBJ2-7
TGTGCCAGCAGTGATGGTCAAACCTACGAGCAGTATTTC
CASSDGQTYEQYF
>-|TRBV10-1|-|TRBJ2-2
TGCGCCAGCGGGGTATCTAACATCGGGGAGCTGTTTTTT
CASGVSNIGELFF
>-|TRBV6-1|TRBD1|TRBJ2-7
TGTGTCAGCAGTGAAGGATTTTCAGGGACAGGGGGCGTCGAGCAGTACTTC
CVSSEGFSGTGGVEQYF
>-|TRBV6-2/TRBV6-3|-|TRBJ2-2
TGTACCAGCATTTACTCGGACACCGGGGAGCTGTTTTTT
CTSIYSDTGELFF
>many|TRBV28|TRBD1|TRBJ2-5
TGTGCCAGCAGTCCGCCGACAGGGCGGGAGACCCAGTACTTC
CASSPPTGRETQYF
>-|TRBV7-9|TRBD1|TRBJ1-2
TGTGCCAGCAGCTTACCCGGACAGGGAGGGTTCTTC
CASSLPGQGGFF
>-|TRBV6-1|-|TRBJ1-5
TGTGTCAGCACTTTGGGCAATCAGTCCCAGCATTTT
CVSTLGNQSQHF
>-|TRBV11-1|-|TRBJ2-7
TGTGCCAGCACCCTGAACAGGACTCTACACGAGCAGTACTTC
CASTLNRTLHEQYF
>once|TRBV6-1|-|TRBJ1-2
TGTGCCAGCAGTGAAGCTGAAGGGAAGGGATATGGCTACACCTTC
CASSEAEGKGYGYTF
>-|TRBV20-1|-|TRBJ1-1
TGCAGTGTCCGTCCGGACAGTACTGAAGCTTTCTTT
CSVRPDSTEAFF
>-|TRBV29-1|-|TRBJ2-6
TGCAGCGTGGCTAGAGGGAACCCCTCTGGGGCCAACTTCCTGACTTTC
CSVARGNPSGANFLTF
>once|TRBV29-1|-|TRBJ2-2
TGTAGCGTTGGTAAACTAGATGCCGGGGAGCTGTTTTTT
CSVGKLDAGELFF
>-|TRBV6-5|-|TRBJ1-1
TGTGCCAGCAGGAACCTCGGAGGGGCCGGAGCTTTCTTT
CASRNLGGAGAFF
>-|TRBV29-1|TRBD1|TRBJ2-3
TGCAGCGTCGCTCTTACCGGACAGGGGGCTAGCACAGATACGCAGTATTTT
CSVALTGQGASTDTQYF
>-|TRBV20-1|-|TRBJ2-1
TGCAGTGCTAGATTTTGGAGGTCCCACAATGAGCAATTCTTC
CSARFWRSHNEQFF
>few|TRBV7-3|-|TRBJ2-3
TGTGCCAGCAGCCGATCCGGGACCCCAGGGGAAGATACGCAGTATTTT
CASSRSGTPGEDTQYF
>-|TRBV20-1|TRBD2|TRBJ2-7
TGCAATGCCCCCAGCGGGGGGGTGGGGTTCTACGAGCAGTACTTC
CNAPSGGVGFYEQYF
>-|TRBV12-3/TRBV12-4|-|TRBJ1-5
-
CTSSFWRGIQPQHF
>many|TRBV5-6|TRBD2|TRBJ2-1
TGTGCCAGCAGCTTGGGGGCTAGCGGGAACAATGAGCAGTTCTTC
CASSLGASGNNEQFF
>medium-sized|TRBV11-2|TRBD1|TRBJ2-2
TGTGCCAGCAGCTCCACAGGGGCCGGGGAGCTGTTTTTT
CASSSTGAGELFF
>-|TRBV29-1|TRBD1|TRBJ1-5
TGCTGCGTGGGACAGGGTGGCAATCAGCCCCAGCATTTT
CCVGQGGNQPQHF
>-|TRBV11-2|-|TRBJ2-2
TGTGCCAGCAGCCTTTGGGGGACGGGAAACACCGGTGAGCTGTTTTTT
CASSLWGTGNTGELFF